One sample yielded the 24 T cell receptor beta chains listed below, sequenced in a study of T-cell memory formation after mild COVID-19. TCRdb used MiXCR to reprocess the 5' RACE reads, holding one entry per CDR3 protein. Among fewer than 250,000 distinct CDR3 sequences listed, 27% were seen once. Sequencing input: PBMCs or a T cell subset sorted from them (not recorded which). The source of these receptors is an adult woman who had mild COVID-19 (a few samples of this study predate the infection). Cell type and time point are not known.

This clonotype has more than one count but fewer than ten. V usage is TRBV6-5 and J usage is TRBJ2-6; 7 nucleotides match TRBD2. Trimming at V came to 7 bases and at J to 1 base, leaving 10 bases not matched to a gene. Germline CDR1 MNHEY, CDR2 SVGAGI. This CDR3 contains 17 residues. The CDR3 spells CASKRGPGSSGANVLTF. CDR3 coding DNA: TGTGCCAGCAAGCGGGGCCCCGGGTCATCTGGGGCCAACGTCCTGACTTTC.

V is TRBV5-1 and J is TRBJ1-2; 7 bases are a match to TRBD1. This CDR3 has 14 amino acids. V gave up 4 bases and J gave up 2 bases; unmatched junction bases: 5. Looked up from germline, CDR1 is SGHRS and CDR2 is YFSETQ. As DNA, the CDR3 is TGCGCCAGCAGCCAATCAGGGGGAAACTATGGCTACACCTTC. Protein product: CASSQSGGNYGYTF.

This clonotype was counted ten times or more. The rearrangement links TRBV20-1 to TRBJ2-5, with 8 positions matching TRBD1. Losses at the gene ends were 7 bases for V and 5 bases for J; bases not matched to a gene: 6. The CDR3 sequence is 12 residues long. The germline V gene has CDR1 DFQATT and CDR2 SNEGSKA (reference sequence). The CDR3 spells CSVTGGRETQYF. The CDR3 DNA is TGCAGTGTCACAGGGGGTAGGGAGACCCAGTACTTC.

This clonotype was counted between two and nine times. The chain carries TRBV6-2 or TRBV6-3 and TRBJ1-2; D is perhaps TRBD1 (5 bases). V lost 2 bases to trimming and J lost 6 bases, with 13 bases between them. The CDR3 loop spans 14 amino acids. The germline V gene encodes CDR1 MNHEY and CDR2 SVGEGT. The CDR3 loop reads CASSYRATGDGYTF. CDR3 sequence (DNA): TGTGCCAGCAGTTACAGGGCCACAGGAGATGGCTACACCTTC.

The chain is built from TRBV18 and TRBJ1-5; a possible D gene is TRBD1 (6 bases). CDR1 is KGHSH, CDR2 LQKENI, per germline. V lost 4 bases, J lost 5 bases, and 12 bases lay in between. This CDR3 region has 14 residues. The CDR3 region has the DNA TGTGCCAGCTCACTACAGGGCCGGGATCAGCCCCAGCATTTT. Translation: CASSLQGRDQPQHF.

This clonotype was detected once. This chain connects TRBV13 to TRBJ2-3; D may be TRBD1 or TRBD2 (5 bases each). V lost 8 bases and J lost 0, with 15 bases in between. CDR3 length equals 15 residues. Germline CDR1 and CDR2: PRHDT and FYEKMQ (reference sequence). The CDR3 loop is CASYLRGASTDTQYF. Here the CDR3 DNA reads TGTGCCAGCTACCTTCGAGGGGCAAGCACAGATACGCAGTATTTT. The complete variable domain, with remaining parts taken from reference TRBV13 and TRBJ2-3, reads AAGVIQSPRHLIKEKRETATLKCYPIPRHDTVYWYQQGPGQDPQFLISFYEKMQSDKGSIPDRFSAQQFSDYHSELNMSSLELGDSALYFCASYLRGASTDTQYFGPGTRLTVL.

CDR3 nucleotide sequence: TGTGCCAGCAAGTTCAGCGGGGGGACAGATACGCAGTATTTT. It yields the protein CASKFSGGTDTQYF. The chain has TRBV2 and TRBJ2-3, with 9 bases aligning to TRBD2. This CDR3 spans 14 amino acids. V shed 7 bases, J shed 3 bases, and the junction held 5 bases outside the gene matches. Per the germline V gene, CDR1 is SNHLY and CDR2 is FYNNEI.

DNA of the CDR3: TGTGCCATCAGTACTGGGAATTCACCCCTCCACTTT. This gives the protein CAISTGNSPLHF. V and J are TRBV10-3 and TRBJ1-6; no firm D call. V was shortened by 5 bases and J by 7 bases, with 6 bases between the two germline ends. Germline assignment: CDR1 ENHRY and CDR2 SYGVKD. The CDR3 length is 12 residues.

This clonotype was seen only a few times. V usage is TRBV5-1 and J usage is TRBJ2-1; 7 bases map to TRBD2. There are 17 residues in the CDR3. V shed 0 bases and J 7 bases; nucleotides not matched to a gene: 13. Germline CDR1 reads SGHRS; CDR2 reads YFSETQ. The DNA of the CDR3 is TGCGCCAGCAGCTTGGCATTTATGGGAGGGCCTCAAAATGAGCAGTTCTTC. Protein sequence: CASSLAFMGGPQNEQFF.

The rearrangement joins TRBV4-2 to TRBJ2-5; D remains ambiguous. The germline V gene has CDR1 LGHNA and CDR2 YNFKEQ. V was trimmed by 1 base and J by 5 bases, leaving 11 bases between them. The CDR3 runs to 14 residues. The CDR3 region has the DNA TGTGCCAGCAGCCAAGCGGCAGGCCGGGAGACCCAGTACTTC. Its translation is CASSQAAGRETQYF.

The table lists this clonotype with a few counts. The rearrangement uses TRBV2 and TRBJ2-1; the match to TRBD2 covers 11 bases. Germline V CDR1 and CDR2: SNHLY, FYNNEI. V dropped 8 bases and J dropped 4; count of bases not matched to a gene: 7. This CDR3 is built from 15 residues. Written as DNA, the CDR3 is TGTGCCAGCCTAATAGGGACTAGCGGATACAATGAGCAGTTCTTC. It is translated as CASLIGTSGYNEQFF. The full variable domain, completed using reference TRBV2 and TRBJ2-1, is EPEVTQTPSHQVTQMGQEVILRCVPISNHLYFYWYRQILGQKVEFLVSFYNNEISEKSEIFDDQFSVERPDGSNFTLKIRSTKLEDSAMYFCASLIGTSGYNEQFFGPGTRLTVL.

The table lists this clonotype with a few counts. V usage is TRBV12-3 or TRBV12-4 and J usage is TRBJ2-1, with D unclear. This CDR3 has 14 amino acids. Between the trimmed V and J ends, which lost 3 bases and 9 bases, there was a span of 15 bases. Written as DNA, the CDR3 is TGTGCCAGCAGTTTCTCCGGGCCCGAAGGTGAGCAGTTCTTC. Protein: CASSFSGPEGEQFF.

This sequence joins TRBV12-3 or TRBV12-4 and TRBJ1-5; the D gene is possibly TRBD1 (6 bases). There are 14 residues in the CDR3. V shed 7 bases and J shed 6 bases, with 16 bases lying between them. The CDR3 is CASTKGGGLQPQHF. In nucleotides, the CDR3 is TGTGCCAGCACAAAAGGGGGGGGCCTTCAGCCCCAGCATTTT.

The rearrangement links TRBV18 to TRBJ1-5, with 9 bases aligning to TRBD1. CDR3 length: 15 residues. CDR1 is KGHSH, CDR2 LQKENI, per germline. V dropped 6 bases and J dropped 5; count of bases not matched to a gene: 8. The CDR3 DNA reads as TGTGCCAGCTCGCACAGGGGGCGCCGGGATCAGCCCCAGCATTTT. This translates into CASSHRGRRDQPQHF.

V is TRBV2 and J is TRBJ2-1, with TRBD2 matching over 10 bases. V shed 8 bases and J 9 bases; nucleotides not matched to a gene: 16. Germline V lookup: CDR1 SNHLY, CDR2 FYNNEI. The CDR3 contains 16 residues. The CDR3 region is CASLKRTSGIVGEQFF. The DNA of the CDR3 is TGTGCCAGCTTGAAGCGTACTAGCGGGATTGTGGGTGAGCAGTTCTTC.

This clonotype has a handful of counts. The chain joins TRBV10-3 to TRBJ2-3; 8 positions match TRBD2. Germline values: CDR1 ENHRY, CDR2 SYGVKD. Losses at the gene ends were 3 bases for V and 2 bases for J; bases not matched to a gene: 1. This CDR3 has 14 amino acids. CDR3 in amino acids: CAISDGGATDTQYF. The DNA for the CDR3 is TGTGCCATCAGTGACGGGGGGGCCACAGATACGCAGTATTTT.

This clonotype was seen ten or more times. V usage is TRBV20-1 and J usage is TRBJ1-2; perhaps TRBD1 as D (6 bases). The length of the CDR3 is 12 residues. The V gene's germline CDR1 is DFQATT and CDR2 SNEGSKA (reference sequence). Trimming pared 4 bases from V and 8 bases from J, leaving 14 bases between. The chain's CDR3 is CSAIRGMGGYTF. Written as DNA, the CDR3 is TGCAGTGCTATTAGGGGGATGGGGGGCTACACCTTC.

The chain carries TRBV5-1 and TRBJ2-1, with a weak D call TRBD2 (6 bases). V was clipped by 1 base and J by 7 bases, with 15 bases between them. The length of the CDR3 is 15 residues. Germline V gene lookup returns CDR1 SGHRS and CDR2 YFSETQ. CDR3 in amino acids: CASSLPAGGPNEQFF. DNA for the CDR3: TGCGCCAGCAGCTTGCCAGCGGGTGGACCGAATGAGCAGTTCTTC.

CDR3 sequence (DNA): TGCGCCAGCAGCCAAGAAAGTCCGGGGAGCTCCTACGAGCAGTACTTC. Amino acid sequence: CASSQESPGSSYEQYF. This chain joins TRBV4-1 and TRBJ2-7, with D possibly being TRBD2 (5 bases). The CDR3 runs to 16 residues. Germline CDR1 and CDR2: MGHRA and YSYEKL. Trimming left V 0 bases short and J 0 bases short, with 12 bases between.

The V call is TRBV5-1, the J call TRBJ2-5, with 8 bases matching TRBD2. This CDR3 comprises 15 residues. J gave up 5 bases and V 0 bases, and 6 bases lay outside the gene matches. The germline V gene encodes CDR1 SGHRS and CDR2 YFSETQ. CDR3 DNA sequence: TGCGCCAGCAGCTTGGACGGGGGGGCGTATGAGACCCAGTACTTC. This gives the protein CASSLDGGAYETQYF.

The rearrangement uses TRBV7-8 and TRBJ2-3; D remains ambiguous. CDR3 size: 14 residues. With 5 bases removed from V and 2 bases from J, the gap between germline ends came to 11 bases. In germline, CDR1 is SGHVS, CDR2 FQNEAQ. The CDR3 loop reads CASSPQDSTDTQYF. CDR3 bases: TGTGCCAGCAGCCCCCAAGACTCCACAGATACGCAGTATTTT.

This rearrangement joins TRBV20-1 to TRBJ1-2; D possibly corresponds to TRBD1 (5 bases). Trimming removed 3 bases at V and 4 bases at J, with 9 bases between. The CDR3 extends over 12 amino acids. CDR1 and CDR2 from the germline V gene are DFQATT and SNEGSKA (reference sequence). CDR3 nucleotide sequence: TGCAGTGCTAGGGGGGTGAGCTATGGCTACACCTTC. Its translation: CSARGVSYGYTF.

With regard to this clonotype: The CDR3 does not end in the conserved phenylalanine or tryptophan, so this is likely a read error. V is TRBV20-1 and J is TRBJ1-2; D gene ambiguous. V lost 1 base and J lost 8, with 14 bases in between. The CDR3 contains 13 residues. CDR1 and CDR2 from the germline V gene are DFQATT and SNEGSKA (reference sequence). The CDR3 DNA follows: TGCAGTGCTAGAGTGTTAGTGGAGGACGGCTACACCTTA. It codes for CSARVLVEDGYTL.

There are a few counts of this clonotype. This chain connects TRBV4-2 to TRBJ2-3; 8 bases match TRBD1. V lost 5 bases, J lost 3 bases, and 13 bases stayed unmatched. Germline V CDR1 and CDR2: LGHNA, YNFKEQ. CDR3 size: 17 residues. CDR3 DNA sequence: TGTGCCAGCAGCTCCCAACCTATAGGACAGGGTACAGATACGCAGTATTTT. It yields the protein CASSSQPIGQGTDTQYF.